This is a list of T cell receptor beta chains from one sample in a study of chemoradiotherapy in HPV16-positive cancers. Some clones are missing from TCRdb's copy, which holds only in-frame ones; the method was immunoSEQ multiplex PCR. Here the sample spans some 7,400 clones, around four fifths being singletons. The sample in question was tumor tissue, obtained from a patient who underwent chemoradiotherapy. These receptors were obtained from a human donor with HPV-associated anogenital cancer. Each CDR3 is given with its conserved first and last residue. The order of the fields is V gene, J gene, D gene, clone size, CDR3 protein, CDR3 DNA. D genes are given only for firm matches. The size field is filled for only some rows; it gives once, few, many or a size class.

TRBV6-1,TRBJ1-5,TRBD1,NA,CASSEMGQGNQPQHF,TGTGCCAGCAGTGAAATGGGACAGGGCAATCAGCCCCAGCATTTT
TRBV5-4,TRBJ2-5,TRBD2,once,CASSLAQRGGETQYF,TGTGCCAGCAGCTTGGCCCAGCGGGGGGGTGAGACCCAGTACTTC
TRBV19,TRBJ2-7,TRBD1,NA,CASSITPGAGDRGFYEQYF,TGTGCCAGTAGTATAACCCCTGGAGCCGGCGACAGGGGGTTCTACGAGCAGTACTTC
TRBV5-6,TRBJ2-7,NA,NA,CASSSLDRKVQYF,TGTGCCAGCAGCTCCCTAGACAGAAAGGTACAGTACTTC
TRBV2,TRBJ2-6,TRBD1,NA,CASREGQGWSSGANVLTF,TGTGCCAGCAGGGAAGGACAGGGGTGGTCCTCTGGGGCCAACGTCCTGACTTTC
TRBV6-1,TRBJ1-2,NA,NA,CAVDMDNYGYTF,TGTGCCGTAGACATGGACAACTATGGCTACACCTTC
TRBV6-6,TRBJ2-7,NA,NA,CASSTVSYEQYF,TGTGCCAGCAGCACTGTCTCCTACGAGCAGTACTTC
TRBV19,TRBJ2-3,TRBD2,NA,CASSWGIGSGGPSTDTQYF,TGTGCCAGTAGTTGGGGGATCGGGAGCGGGGGGCCGAGCACAGATACGCAGTATTTT
TRBV5-1,TRBJ1-5,NA,few,CASSEDWGDPPQHF,TGCGCCAGCAGCGAGGACTGGGGGGATCCGCCCCAGCATTTT
TRBV7-9,TRBJ2-5,TRBD1,NA,CASSLIPGQGVTETQYF,TGTGCCAGCAGCCTCATACCGGGACAGGGGGTGACGGAGACCCAGTACTTC
TRBV9,TRBJ1-5,NA,NA,CASSVDGSRDQPQHF,TGTGCCAGCAGCGTAGATGGGTCCCGGGATCAGCCCCAGCATTTT
TRBV28,TRBJ2-2,TRBD1,NA,CASLGQGEPGELFF,TGTGCCAGCCTGGGACAGGGGGAGCCCGGGGAGCTGTTTTTT
TRBV10-3,TRBJ2-3,TRBD2,NA,CAIKNQRGLSTDTQYF,TGTGCCATTAAAAACCAGCGGGGGCTGAGCACAGATACGCAGTATTTT
TRBV11-2,TRBJ2-5,TRBD1,NA,CASSILQGVQYF,TGTGCCAGCAGCATCCTCCAGGGGGTCCAGTACTTC
TRBV11-2,TRBJ1-6,TRBD1,NA,CASSTPGQGARNSPLHF,TGTGCCAGCAGCACGCCGGGACAGGGGGCAAGGAATTCACCCCTCCACTTT
TRBV7-2,TRBJ2-7,TRBD2,NA,CASSRQRGRYEQYF,TGTGCCAGCAGCAGACAGCGGGGGCGCTACGAGCAGTACTTC
TRBV28,TRBJ2-3,NA,NA,CASSSHGGSTDTQYF,TGTGCCAGCAGTTCCCACGGGGGTAGCACAGATACGCAGTATTTT
TRBV6-1,TRBJ1-4,TRBD1,NA,CASSVGQVNEKLFF,TGTGCCAGCAGTGTGGGACAGGTTAATGAAAAACTGTTTTTT
TRBV5-5,TRBJ1-2,NA,NA,CASSRIPAGNREGGYTF,TGTGCCAGCAGCAGAATCCCGGCCGGGAATCGAGAAGGTGGCTACACCTTC
TRBV28,TRBJ1-3,NA,once,CASSSRDTSSGNTIYF,TGTGCCAGCAGTTCACGGGACACAAGCTCTGGAAACACCATATATTTT
TRBV30,TRBJ2-3,TRBD2,NA,CARAGGNADTQYF,TGTGCTCGAGCGGGGGGTAACGCAGATACGCAGTATTTT
TRBV7-9,TRBJ2-5,TRBD1,NA,CASSRTPTGTSGETQYF,TGTGCCAGCAGCCGAACTCCGACAGGGACCTCCGGGGAGACCCAGTACTTC
TRBV10-1,TRBJ2-3,NA,few,CASSDPGAEAQYF,TGCGCCAGCAGTGACCCTGGGGCTGAGGCGCAGTATTTT
TRBV5-4,TRBJ2-3,TRBD2,NA,CASSFSGGAGTDTQYF,TGTGCCAGCAGTTTTAGCGGGGGGGCCGGCACAGATACGCAGTATTTT
TRBV7-2,TRBJ1-3,NA,NA,CASSAHRDTIYF,TGTGCCAGCAGCGCCCACCGAGACACCATATATTTT
TRBV5-5,TRBJ2-3,NA,NA,CASNSRQEEDTQYF,TGTGCCAGCAATTCCCGACAGGAGGAGGATACGCAGTATTTT
TRBV4-2,TRBJ1-1,TRBD1,NA,CASSQVRGRGDTEAFF,TGTGCCAGCAGCCAAGTAAGGGGGCGGGGGGACACTGAAGCTTTCTTT
TRBV11-3,TRBJ2-1,NA,NA,CASSLNRENEQFF,TGTGCCAGCAGCTTAAACAGGGAGAATGAGCAGTTCTTC
TRBV19,TRBJ1-5,NA,NA,CASTSGSQPQHF,TGTGCCAGTACCTCGGGAAGCCAGCCCCAGCATTTT
TRBV21-1,TRBJ1-2,NA,NA,CASSQTGQTYGYTF,TGTGCCAGCAGCCAAACAGGACAGACCTATGGCTACACCTTC
TRBV6-5,TRBJ1-2,NA,once,CASSRGGQRGYGYTF,TGTGCCAGCAGCCGTGGGGGACAACGAGGCTATGGCTACACCTTC
TRBV7-2,TRBJ2-3,NA,NA,CASSLEWFVGTDTQYF,TGTGCCAGCAGCTTAGAGTGGTTCGTAGGCACAGATACGCAGTATTTT
TRBV14,TRBJ2-2,TRBD1,NA,CASSLDRGFPGELFF,TGTGCCAGCAGCCTTGACAGGGGGTTTCCCGGGGAGCTGTTTTTT
TRBV10-3,TRBJ1-2,TRBD1,NA,CAISETGAGQGYTF,TGTGCCATCAGTGAGACAGGGGCAGGGCAAGGCTACACCTTC
TRBV16,TRBJ2-6,NA,NA,CASSQAGVGANVLTF,TGTGCCAGCAGCCAAGCAGGGGTAGGGGCCAACGTCCTGACTTTC
TRBV11-2,TRBJ1-1,NA,NA,CASSSRVLTEAFF,TGTGCCAGCAGCTCCCGGGTCCTCACTGAAGCTTTCTTT
TRBV30,TRBJ2-7,NA,once,CAWRGPSSYEQYF,TGTGCCTGGAGGGGCCCGAGCTCCTACGAGCAGTACTTC
TRBV4-2,TRBJ2-5,TRBD2,NA,CASSHGGLAGSGETQYF,TGTGCCAGCAGCCATGGAGGACTAGCGGGGTCGGGAGAGACCCAGTACTTC
TRBV4-2,TRBJ2-1,TRBD2,NA,CASSPSGGDYNEQFF,TGTGCCAGCAGCCCAAGCGGGGGTGACTACAATGAGCAGTTCTTC
TRBV10-3,TRBJ2-1,TRBD2,NA,CAISNPPFGGGNYNEQFF,TGTGCCATCAGTAATCCCCCGTTCGGCGGGGGGAACTACAATGAGCAGTTCTTC
TRBV5-1,TRBJ1-6,NA,NA,CASSARGVPDNSPLHF,TGCGCCAGCAGCGCCCGAGGGGTGCCGGATAATTCACCCCTCCACTTT